Listed below are T cell receptor beta chains from one sample, sequenced in a study of blood T cell repertoires in COVID-19. Profiled with immunoSEQ multiplex PCR; TCRdb holds only in-frame clones, not every one. This sample carries around 35,000 clones, 80% to 90% of them seen once, and the ten largest clones take around 40%. The sequenced material came from peripheral blood. Receptor source: a human donor in a cohort sampled during active COVID-19. CDR3s include the opening cysteine and the closing phenylalanine or tryptophan. The order of the fields is J gene, V gene, D gene, clone size, CDR3 protein, CDR3 DNA. D genes are given only for firm matches. Not all rows give a size; the values are once, few, many and, for expanded clones, a class.

J gene: TRBJ1-5; V gene: TRBV19; D gene: .; clone size: .; CDR3 protein: CASSIETGFNYQPQHF; CDR3 DNA: TGTGCCAGTAGTATTGAAACAGGGTTCAATTATCAGCCCCAGCATTTT
J gene: TRBJ1-4; V gene: TRBV19; D gene: TRBD1; clone size: .; CDR3 protein: CASSLALRQGRAEKLFF; CDR3 DNA: TGTGCCAGTAGTCTGGCTCTTAGACAGGGTCGGGCTGAAAAACTGTTTTTT
J gene: TRBJ1-2; V gene: TRBV7-8; D gene: TRBD1; clone size: .; CDR3 protein: CASSLGGGESNYGYTF; CDR3 DNA: TGTGCCAGCAGCTTAGGAGGGGGCGAGTCTAACTATGGCTACACCTTC
J gene: TRBJ1-2; V gene: TRBV6-5; D gene: .; clone size: .; CDR3 protein: CASSRTAEYGYTF; CDR3 DNA: TGTGCCAGCAGTCGGACAGCCGAGTATGGCTACACCTTC
J gene: TRBJ1-6; V gene: TRBV9; D gene: TRBD1; clone size: .; CDR3 protein: CASSPGQGSNSPLHF; CDR3 DNA: TGTGCCAGCAGCCCCGGACAGGGTAGTAATTCACCCCTCCACTTT
J gene: TRBJ2-7; V gene: TRBV7-2; D gene: TRBD1; clone size: .; CDR3 protein: CASSLFPTGDREQYF; CDR3 DNA: TGTGCCAGCAGCTTGTTTCCGACAGGGGATCGCGAGCAGTACTTC
J gene: TRBJ1-1; V gene: TRBV5-6; D gene: .; clone size: .; CDR3 protein: CASSLGWGTLSFF; CDR3 DNA: TGTGCCAGCAGCTTGGGCTGGGGGACACTTTCTTTCTTT
J gene: TRBJ2-7; V gene: TRBV6-2/TRBV6-3; D gene: TRBD1; clone size: .; CDR3 protein: CASSDRGSPIYEQYF; CDR3 DNA: TGTGCCAGCAGTGACAGGGGATCCCCAATCTACGAGCAGTACTTC
J gene: TRBJ1-2; V gene: TRBV12-5; D gene: .; clone size: .; CDR3 protein: CASALVWSYGYTF; CDR3 DNA: TGTGCTAGTGCCCTGGTGTGGAGCTATGGCTACACCTTC
J gene: TRBJ2-1; V gene: TRBV4-3; D gene: TRBD1; clone size: .; CDR3 protein: CASSQTATRDRLYNEQFF; CDR3 DNA: TGCGCCAGCAGCCAAACAGCCACCCGGGACAGGCTCTACAATGAGCAGTTCTTC
J gene: TRBJ2-1; V gene: TRBV4-3; D gene: TRBD2; clone size: .; CDR3 protein: CASSQEPSGGYEQFF; CDR3 DNA: TGCGCCAGCAGCCAAGAGCCTAGCGGGGGGTATGAGCAGTTCTTC
J gene: TRBJ2-7; V gene: TRBV9; D gene: TRBD1; clone size: .; CDR3 protein: CASSVGGTGGFNEQYF; CDR3 DNA: TGTGCCAGCAGCGTAGGAGGGACAGGGGGGTTTAACGAGCAGTACTTC
J gene: TRBJ2-1; V gene: TRBV10-3; D gene: .; clone size: .; CDR3 protein: CAIGGKGDVEQFF; CDR3 DNA: TGTGCCATCGGAGGCAAGGGGGATGTGGAGCAGTTCTTC
J gene: TRBJ2-7; V gene: TRBV5-5; D gene: .; clone size: .; CDR3 protein: CASSLAGIRDEQYF; CDR3 DNA: TGTGCCAGCAGCTTGGCAGGGATAAGGGACGAGCAGTACTTC
J gene: TRBJ1-2; V gene: TRBV7-2; D gene: .; clone size: .; CDR3 protein: CASSLTGALNYGYTF; CDR3 DNA: TGTGCCAGCAGCTTGACAGGAGCCCTAAACTATGGCTACACCTTC
J gene: TRBJ2-5; V gene: TRBV7-9; D gene: .; clone size: once; CDR3 protein: CASSLKETQYF; CDR3 DNA: TGTGCCAGCAGCCTAAAAGAGACCCAGTACTTC
J gene: TRBJ2-1; V gene: TRBV3-1/TRBV3-2; D gene: TRBD1; clone size: .; CDR3 protein: CASSQGFPGQAYNEQFF; CDR3 DNA: TGTGCCAGCAGCCAAGGGTTCCCGGGACAGGCCTACAATGAGCAGTTCTTC
J gene: TRBJ2-3; V gene: TRBV7-8; D gene: TRBD1; clone size: .; CDR3 protein: CASSRTTGEDTQYF; CDR3 DNA: TGTGCCAGCAGCCGAACTACAGGGGAAGATACGCAGTATTTT
J gene: TRBJ2-4; V gene: TRBV4-3; D gene: TRBD1; clone size: .; CDR3 protein: CASSQVGQGRNIQYF; CDR3 DNA: TGCGCCAGCAGCCAAGTCGGACAGGGTAGGAACATTCAGTACTTC
J gene: TRBJ2-7; V gene: TRBV5-5; D gene: .; clone size: few; CDR3 protein: CASSLIDISYEQYF; CDR3 DNA: TGTGCCAGCAGCTTGATAGATATCTCCTACGAGCAGTACTTC
J gene: TRBJ2-7; V gene: TRBV18; D gene: TRBD1; clone size: .; CDR3 protein: CASSLGQGETYEQYF; CDR3 DNA: TGTGCCAGCTCTCTGGGACAGGGCGAGACCTACGAGCAGTACTTC
J gene: TRBJ1-2; V gene: TRBV18; D gene: TRBD1; clone size: .; CDR3 protein: CASSLDRGYYGYTF; CDR3 DNA: TGTGCCAGCTCACTCGACAGGGGATACTATGGCTACACCTTC
J gene: TRBJ1-1; V gene: TRBV10-3; D gene: .; clone size: .; CDR3 protein: CAISDRREAFF; CDR3 DNA: TGTGCCATCAGTGACCGGAGGGAAGCTTTCTTT
J gene: TRBJ1-5; V gene: TRBV5-1; D gene: .; clone size: .; CDR3 protein: CASSLLPGDGNQPQHF; CDR3 DNA: TGCGCCAGCAGCTTGTTACCGGGAGACGGCAATCAGCCCCAGCATTTT
J gene: TRBJ2-5; V gene: TRBV7-2; D gene: TRBD1; clone size: .; CDR3 protein: CASSSRTGLQETQYF; CDR3 DNA: TGTGCCAGCAGCTCCCGGACAGGGCTTCAAGAGACCCAGTACTTC
J gene: TRBJ1-2; V gene: TRBV6-5; D gene: TRBD1; clone size: .; CDR3 protein: CASRATGGFDGYTF; CDR3 DNA: TGTGCCAGCAGAGCAACAGGGGGCTTTGATGGCTACACCTTC
J gene: TRBJ2-2; V gene: TRBV5-5; D gene: TRBD2; clone size: .; CDR3 protein: CASSLVAGGNTGELFF; CDR3 DNA: TGTGCCAGCAGCTTGGTAGCGGGGGGGAACACCGGGGAGCTGTTTTTT
J gene: TRBJ2-3; V gene: TRBV20-1; D gene: .; clone size: .; CDR3 protein: CSAEGTDTQYF; CDR3 DNA: TGCAGTGCCGAGGGCACAGATACGCAGTATTTT
J gene: TRBJ2-7; V gene: TRBV19; D gene: .; clone size: .; CDR3 protein: CASKGAGRPSYEQYF; CDR3 DNA: TGTGCCAGTAAGGGAGCTGGCAGGCCATCCTACGAGCAGTACTTC
J gene: TRBJ2-2; V gene: TRBV19; D gene: TRBD2; clone size: .; CDR3 protein: CASKSGGRHTGELFF; CDR3 DNA: TGTGCCAGTAAGTCGGGGGGACGACACACCGGGGAGCTGTTTTTT
J gene: TRBJ1-1; V gene: TRBV4-1; D gene: .; clone size: .; CDR3 protein: CASSQRGGGEVEAFF; CDR3 DNA: TGCGCCAGCAGCCAGCGTGGGGGGGGAGAGGTTGAAGCTTTCTTT
J gene: TRBJ1-1; V gene: TRBV4-1; D gene: TRBD1; clone size: .; CDR3 protein: CASSHPPRGQTPEAFF; CDR3 DNA: TGCGCCAGCAGCCACCCCCCCAGGGGGCAGACCCCTGAAGCTTTCTTT
J gene: TRBJ2-3; V gene: TRBV28; D gene: .; clone size: .; CDR3 protein: CASIRTSTDTQYF; CDR3 DNA: TGTGCCAGCATACGGACTAGCACAGATACGCAGTATTTT
J gene: TRBJ1-5; V gene: TRBV21-1; D gene: .; clone size: .; CDR3 protein: CASSKGGSTVYLDNQPQHF; CDR3 DNA: TGTGCCAGCAGCAAGGGCGGGAGTACGGTTTATCTTGACAATCAGCCCCAGCATTTT
J gene: TRBJ2-3; V gene: TRBV10-1; D gene: .; clone size: .; CDR3 protein: CASSRQNGRASTDTQYF; CDR3 DNA: TGCGCCAGCAGTCGACAGAACGGACGGGCTAGCACAGATACGCAGTATTTT
J gene: TRBJ1-6; V gene: TRBV7-2; D gene: TRBD1; clone size: .; CDR3 protein: CASRNDRGGNSPLHF; CDR3 DNA: TGTGCCAGCAGAAACGACAGGGGAGGAAATTCACCCCTCCACTTT
J gene: TRBJ2-2; V gene: TRBV7-9; D gene: TRBD1; clone size: .; CDR3 protein: CASSGEGAGTGELFF; CDR3 DNA: TGTGCCAGCAGCGGAGAGGGGGCAGGTACCGGGGAGCTGTTTTTT
J gene: TRBJ2-7; V gene: TRBV5-1; D gene: .; clone size: .; CDR3 protein: CASGDQGGKTYEQYF; CDR3 DNA: TGCGCCAGCGGTGATCAGGGGGGAAAAACCTACGAGCAGTACTTC
J gene: TRBJ2-7; V gene: TRBV5-4; D gene: TRBD1; clone size: .; CDR3 protein: CASSRDRTYEQYF; CDR3 DNA: TGTGCCAGCAGCCGGGACAGGACCTACGAGCAGTACTTC
J gene: TRBJ2-1; V gene: TRBV5-8; D gene: TRBD2; clone size: .; CDR3 protein: CASSPASGRGGLGEQFF; CDR3 DNA: TGTGCCAGCAGCCCGGCGTCGGGGCGGGGGGGCCTAGGTGAGCAGTTCTTC